The rows below give T cell receptor beta chains drawn from one sample of a study of long-term antiretroviral therapy in people with HIV. Using immunoSEQ multiplex PCR, the repertoire was profiled, and TCRdb retains in-frame clones only, with some absent. This sample has just over 35,000 clones, with roughly 93% found just once. Here the sequenced sample was unsorted PBMCs, taken 4.1 years after starting antiretroviral therapy. The receptors shown here come from a woman aged 45-65 years with HIV. The CDR3 runs from the conserved cysteine through the conserved F or W. D genes are given only for firm matches. Clone size, where shown, is once, few, many, or a class for clones that have expanded.

clone_size	d_call	v_call	cdr3_length	j_call	cdr3_aa	cdr3_nt
-	TRBD2	TRBV30	17	TRBJ2-3	CAWSVERLAVTTDTQYF	TGTGCCTGGAGTGTTGAGAGACTAGCGGTAACCACAGATACGCAGTATTTT
-	TRBD1	TRBV2	15	TRBJ2-7	CAKQTGTGLSYEQYF	TGTGCCAAGCAAACGGGGACAGGCCTTTCCTACGAGCAGTACTTC
-	-	TRBV6-1	15	TRBJ1-6	CASSEEGGNNSPLHF	TGTGCCAGCAGTGAAGAGGGAGGGAATAATTCACCCCTCCACTTT
-	-	TRBV2	13	TRBJ1-5	CASSPLRGQPQHF	TGTGCCAGCAGCCCCTTGCGGGGCCAGCCCCAGCATTTT
-	-	TRBV9	15	TRBJ2-3	CASNPSDSPWRGQYF	TGTGCCAGCAATCCCTCCGACTCACCCTGGAGGGGGCAGTATTTT
once	-	TRBV19	15	TRBJ2-2	CASSAGPPRTGELFF	TGTGCCAGTAGTGCCGGACCTCCCAGGACCGGGGAGCTGTTTTTT
-	-	TRBV5-6	17	TRBJ1-6	CASSYYDSRAWNSPLHF	TGTGCCAGCAGCTATTACGACAGTAGGGCTTGGAATTCACCCCTCCACTTT
-	-	TRBV6-5	11	TRBJ1-1	CASGVGAEAFF	TGTGCCAGCGGGGTGGGAGCTGAAGCTTTCTTT
-	TRBD1	TRBV29-1	13	TRBJ1-5	CSATGGDNQPQHF	TGCAGCGCCACAGGGGGTGACAATCAGCCCCAGCATTTT
-	-	TRBV12-5	13	TRBJ2-2	CASGLRNTGELFF	TGTGCTAGTGGTCTGCGGAACACCGGGGAGCTGTTTTTT
-	-	TRBV2	13	TRBJ1-2	CASRGGVGYGYTF	TGTGCCAGCCGTGGAGGAGTAGGCTATGGCTACACCTTC
-	-	TRBV29-1	18	TRBJ2-5	CSVEDFRTTPGDEETQYF	TGCAGCGTTGAAGACTTTCGGACAACACCGGGAGATGAAGAGACCCAGTACTTC
-	-	TRBV6-6	15	TRBJ1-6	CASSYTTGSNSPLHF	TGTGCCAGCAGTTATACGACCGGGTCAAATTCACCCCTCCACTTT
once	TRBD2	TRBV2	16	TRBJ2-2	CASSERLAGEAGELFF	TGTGCCAGCAGTGAAAGACTAGCGGGTGAGGCCGGGGAGCTGTTTTTT
once	TRBD2	TRBV5-5	16	TRBJ2-2	CASSPLAGVVTGELFF	TGTGCCAGCAGCCCATTAGCGGGGGTGGTCACCGGGGAGCTGTTTTTT
once	-	TRBV2	16	TRBJ1-1	CASSPRNGVSSTEAFF	TGTGCCAGCTCCCCAAGGAACGGAGTGTCGTCCACTGAAGCTTTCTTT